This TCR beta chain originates from a study of T-cell memory formation after mild COVID-19. Study-wide findings and caveats: Cross-reactive memory seemingly joined, as some responding clones were found in pre-infection memory. Most CD4+ clones that shrank were in CM and EM, while CD8+ ones turned up in EMRA.

Notes on this clonotype: Its antigen is unknown.

MiXCR was run by TCRdb on the 5' RACE reads, yielding one entry per CDR3 protein. This table has about 180,000 distinct CDR3 sequences, about 18% appearing once. Germline V CDR1 and CDR2: SGHTA, FQGNSA. V was clipped by 1 base and J by 3 bases, with 11 bases between them. The CDR3 is made up of 15 amino acids. The clonotype comes from a man younger than 35 who had mild COVID-19 (a few samples of this study predate the infection). Cell type and time point are not known. The specimen sequenced was PBMCs or a T cell subset sorted from them (not recorded which). The chain links TRBV7-2 to TRBJ2-3; weak D call: TRBD1 (5 bases). As DNA, the CDR3 is TGTGCCAGCAGCTTAGACAGGCAGCCGACAGATACGCAGTATTTT. This encodes CASSLDRQPTDTQYF.